These 19 T cell receptor beta chains originate from one sample sequenced in a study of OX40 agonist ivuxolimab in advanced cancers. Assay: immunoSEQ multiplex PCR; the TCRdb copy retains only in-frame clones and omits some. The sample holds 75,000 to 95,000 clones, 80% to 90% seen once. This specimen was CD4+ or CD8+ T cells sorted from blood, taken in a trial of the OX40 agonist ivuxolimab. The receptors were sampled from an adult with an advanced solid tumor such as melanoma, head and neck, liver or kidney cancer.

The chain employs TRBV28 and TRBJ1-1; D is unresolved. V was trimmed by 6 bases and J by 0 bases, leaving 17 bases between them. Germline values: CDR1 MDHEN, CDR2 SYDVKM. The CDR3 contains 16 residues. CDR3 residues: CASSKMGFALNTEAFF. The CDR3 DNA reads TGTGCCAGCAGCAAAATGGGATTTGCCCTGAACACTGAAGCTTTCTTT.

This rearrangement joins TRBV19 to TRBJ1-5; 8 bases agree with TRBD1. The CDR3 has 15 amino acids. V trimming: 6 bases; J trimming: 2 bases; junction bases outside the gene matches: 6. The germline V gene has CDR1 LNHDA and CDR2 SQIVND (reference sequence). The CDR3 DNA reads as TGTGCCAGTAGAACAGGGGGTGCGGGCAATCAGCCCCAGCATTTT. Amino acids: CASRTGGAGNQPQHF.

The chain employs TRBV5-1 and TRBJ2-3, with 11 bases identical to TRBD2. The CDR3 consists of 16 residues. Germline CDR1 and CDR2: SGHRS and YFSETQ. V dropped 3 bases and J dropped 4; count of bases not matched to a gene: 7. In DNA form, the CDR3 reads TGCGCCAGCAGCTACGGACTAGCGGGTTTATCAGATACGCAGTATTTT. Protein sequence: CASSYGLAGLSDTQYF.

V gene TRBV10-2 combines with J gene TRBJ2-5, with a weak D call TRBD1 (6 bases). Looked up from germline, CDR1 is WSHSY and CDR2 is SAAADI. Trimming took off 6 bases at V and 0 bases at J, with 14 bases between the two ends. The CDR3 contains 15 residues. The CDR3 protein is CASRGQSVYQETQYF. The CDR3 DNA is TGCGCCAGCAGAGGACAGTCCGTGTACCAAGAGACCCAGTACTTC.

The chain recombines TRBV2 with TRBJ2-4; 7 nucleotides match TRBD2. J lost 9 bases, V lost 4 bases, and 9 bases had no gene match. The CDR3 is 14 amino acids. In germline, CDR1 is SNHLY, CDR2 FYNNEI. CDR3 coding DNA: TGTGCCAGCAGTGGGGGGGAGGGCTTGGGCATTCAGTACTTC. It translates to CASSGGEGLGIQYF.

This chain uses TRBV6-6 with TRBJ1-4, with D uncertain. The ends were cut back, 10 bases at V and 4 bases at J, with 13 bases in the middle. This CDR3 has 13 amino acids. Germline lookup yields CDR1 MNHNY and CDR2 SVGAGI (reference sequence). The CDR3 loop is CAIGRSYNEKLFF. The CDR3, as DNA: TGTGCCATAGGACGGAGTTATAATGAAAAACTGTTTTTT.

CDR3 region: CASSPPSGGETQYF. Here the CDR3 DNA reads TGTGCCAGCTCACCCCCCTCCGGAGGGGAGACCCAGTACTTC. The chain combines TRBV18 with TRBJ2-5, with TRBD2 as a possible D gene (6 bases). The CDR3 has 14 residues. CDR1 KGHSH and CDR2 LQKENI come from the germline V gene. Trimming shortened V by 3 bases and J by 5 bases, and 13 bases separated the two germline ends.

V gene TRBV11-2 combines with J gene TRBJ2-3; D gene ambiguous. V dropped 5 bases and J dropped 7 bases, with 10 bases sitting between them. The germline V gene encodes CDR1 SGHAT and CDR2 FQNNGV. There are 12 residues in the CDR3. The CDR3 DNA is TGTGCCAGCAGCGGGTGGGGTAATACGCAGTATTTT. Residues: CASSGWGNTQYF.

This chain connects TRBV10-3 to TRBJ1-2; 10 bases map to TRBD1. This CDR3 region has 14 residues. Germline trimming cut 7 bases from V and 4 bases from J; bases unmatched to any gene: 6. The germline V gene encodes CDR1 ENHRY and CDR2 SYGVKD. CDR3 in DNA: TGTGCCATCAATCCGGGACAGGGGACCTATGGCTACACCTTC. Protein product: CAINPGQGTYGYTF.

The gene calls are TRBV4-1 and TRBJ2-7, with D unclear. Germline V lookup: CDR1 MGHRA, CDR2 YSYEKL. Deletions cut 0 bases from V and 0 bases from J, with 12 bases between. CDR3 length: 16 amino acids. CDR3 DNA sequence: TGCGCCAGCAGCCAAGAACTGGGAACCTTCTCCTACGAGCAGTACTTC. Its protein product is CASSQELGTFSYEQYF.

The rearrangement uses TRBV7-2 and TRBJ1-5; the D is unclear. V was clipped by 8 bases and J by 4 bases, with 9 bases between them. CDR1 and CDR2 from the germline V gene are SGHTA and FQGNSA. The CDR3 sequence is 12 residues long. The CDR3 reads CASSGFNQPQHF. DNA for the CDR3: TGTGCCAGCTCCGGATTTAATCAGCCCCAGCATTTT.

The chain employs TRBV1 and TRBJ2-7; the table gives TRBD2 as D, unverified against the DNA. TRBV1 represents a pseudogene. This CDR3 contains 15 residues. CDR3 DNA: TGCACCAGCAGCCCTCGGGGTAGCCACCCCCACGAGCAGTACTTC. It yields the protein CTSSPRGSHPHEQYF.

This chain links TRBV7-3 with TRBJ2-6, with D hard to call. Germline CDR1 is SGHTA and CDR2 is FQGTGA. V lost 6 bases to trimming and J lost 0 bases, with 15 bases between them. The CDR3 spans 17 residues. CDR3 loop: CASRDPRVASGANVLTF. The CDR3 DNA reads TGTGCCAGCAGGGATCCTAGGGTAGCCTCTGGGGCCAACGTCCTGACTTTC.

The rearrangement joins TRBV11-2 to TRBJ1-5, with D unclear. Germline-derived CDR1 and CDR2 are SGHAT and FQNNGV. CDR3 length equals 14 residues. V lost 2 bases and J lost 7, with 12 bases in between. The CDR3 nucleotides read TGTGCCAGCAGCTTATTTGGGGAGAGGCAGCCCCAGCATTTT. Protein product: CASSLFGERQPQHF.

This sequence joins TRBV27 and TRBJ2-3, with 12 nucleotides matching TRBD2. Per the germline V gene, CDR1 is MNHEY and CDR2 is SMNVEV (reference sequence). This CDR3 is 15 amino acids long. The J segment lost 3 bases and the V segment lost 5 bases, leaving 3 bases of the junction unmatched. The CDR3 protein is CASSTGTSGTDTQYF. Here the CDR3 DNA reads TGTGCCAGCAGTACGGGGACTAGCGGGACAGATACGCAGTATTTT.

The chain is built from TRBV6-5 and TRBJ1-2, with D possibly TRBD1 on 5 matching bases. Trimming pared 5 bases from V and 7 bases from J, leaving 20 bases between. Germline loops: CDR1 MNHEY, CDR2 SVGAGI. The CDR3 spans 15 residues. CDR3 sequence reads: CASSLRGGNWGGYTF. The CDR3 DNA reads as TGTGCCAGCAGTCTCCGGGGCGGCAATTGGGGTGGCTACACCTTC.

Points on this clone: The junction shows a germline mismatch at one end, possibly a read error. The identical CDR3 is also encoded by other nucleotide sequences in the sample. The chain employs TRBV6-1 and TRBJ1-5; a possible D gene is TRBD1 (6 bases). The CDR3 extends over 14 amino acids. Germline loops: CDR1 MNHNS, CDR2 SASEGT. As DNA, the CDR3 is TGTGCTAGCACGATGGGGGCGGTTGATCAGCCCCAGCATTTT. Translated: CASTMGAVDQPQHF.

The CDR3 loop is CASASGGEKNIQYF. The CDR3 DNA is TGTGCCTCGGCTAGCGGGGGGGAAAAAAACATTCAGTACTTC. The chain is built from TRBV6-6 and TRBJ2-4, with TRBD2 identical over 12 bases. Germline V gene lookup returns CDR1 MNHNY and CDR2 SVGAGI (reference sequence). The junction had 6 bases not matched to a gene; V was cut back by 11 bases and J by 4 bases. The CDR3 extends over 14 amino acids.

This clone was detected a few times. The J gene is TRBJ1-2, the V gene TRBV10-1; tentatively, D is TRBD1 (6 bases). V dropped 2 bases and J dropped 4 bases, with 14 bases sitting between them. This CDR3 comprises 15 residues. Germline loops: CDR1 WNHNN, CDR2 SYGVQD (reference sequence). CDR3 sequence: CASSEVAGEGYGYTF. CDR3 coding DNA: TGCGCCAGCAGTGAGGTGGCAGGGGAAGGCTATGGCTACACCTTC.